The 3 T cell receptor beta chains below all came from one sample that was sequenced in a study of T cell responses to AZD1222 COVID-19 vaccine (dated by TCRdb to the early 2020s). The label giving this sample's time point can be read as: baseline before first vaccination. Library creation used the immunoSEQ multiplex PCR assay. TCRdb provides this immuneACCESS table in a form limited to in-frame rearrangements. Some clones are lacking; in checked studies, under half of them reflect an unresolved V gene, and why the rest are absent is not known. The sample data list around 100,000 clones, and approximately 90% of these were observed just once. In total, the top ten clones hold around 7% of the sample. The material sequenced was peripheral blood, taken on day 0 of AZD1222 vaccination. Receptors originate from an adult in good health.

The chain has TRBV5-8 and TRBJ1-5; D perhaps matches TRBD1 (5 bases). This CDR3 spans 15 amino acids. V lost 4 bases and J 2 bases, leaving 13 bases between the germline ends. Germline-derived CDR1 and CDR2 are SGHTS and YDEGEE. CDR3 residues: CASSPQGMRNQPQHF. The CDR3 nucleotides are TGTGCCAGCAGCCCTCAGGGTATGCGCAATCAGCCCCAGCATTTT. Drawing the rest from reference TRBV5-8 and TRBJ1-5, the complete variable domain is EAGVTQSPTHLIKTRGQQATLRCSPISGHTSVYWYQQALGLGLQFLLWYDEGEERNRGNFPPRFSGRQFPNYSSELNVNALELEDSALYLCASSPQGMRNQPQHFGDGTRLSIL.

This chain links TRBV5-6 with TRBJ1-5; no clear D. Trimming removed 4 bases at V and 8 bases at J, with 13 bases between. Germline V gene lookup returns CDR1 SGHDT and CDR2 YYEEEE. This CDR3 contains 13 residues. The CDR3 DNA sequence: TGTGCCAGCAGCCCTCGTCCGTCTGAGCCCCAGCATTTT. Encoded protein: CASSPRPSEPQHF.

This clone was recorded once. This rearrangement joins TRBV18 to TRBJ2-5; TRBD1 is a possible D gene (5 bases). Germline V CDR1 and CDR2: KGHSH, LQKENI. V was shortened by 3 bases and J by 5 bases, with 13 bases between the two germline ends. The CDR3 spans 14 residues. CDR3 loop: CASSPVWGAETQYF. CDR3 bases: TGTGCCAGCTCACCGGTGTGGGGCGCCGAGACCCAGTACTTC.